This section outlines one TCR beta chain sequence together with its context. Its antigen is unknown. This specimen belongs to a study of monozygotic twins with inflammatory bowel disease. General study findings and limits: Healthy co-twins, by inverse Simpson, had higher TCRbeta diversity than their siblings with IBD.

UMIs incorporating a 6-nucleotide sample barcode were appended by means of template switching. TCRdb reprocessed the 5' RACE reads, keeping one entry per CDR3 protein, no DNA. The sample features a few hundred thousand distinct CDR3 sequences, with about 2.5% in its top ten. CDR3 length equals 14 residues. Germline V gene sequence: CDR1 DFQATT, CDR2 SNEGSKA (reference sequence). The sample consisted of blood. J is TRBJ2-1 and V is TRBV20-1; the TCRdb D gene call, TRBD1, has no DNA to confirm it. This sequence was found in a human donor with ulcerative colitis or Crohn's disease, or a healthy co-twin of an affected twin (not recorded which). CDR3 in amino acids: CSAREWAGYNEQFF.